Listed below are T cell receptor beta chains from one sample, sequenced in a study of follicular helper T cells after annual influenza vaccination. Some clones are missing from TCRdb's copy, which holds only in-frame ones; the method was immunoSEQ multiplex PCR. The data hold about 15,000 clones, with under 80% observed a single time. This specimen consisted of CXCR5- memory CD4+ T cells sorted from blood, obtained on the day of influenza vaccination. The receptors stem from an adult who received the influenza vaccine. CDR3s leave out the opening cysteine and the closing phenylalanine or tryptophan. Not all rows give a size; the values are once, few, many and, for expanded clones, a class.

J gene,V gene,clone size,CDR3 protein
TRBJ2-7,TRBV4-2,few,ASSPPSYEQY
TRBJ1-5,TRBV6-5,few,ASSDPAGNQPQH
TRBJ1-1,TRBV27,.,ASSLKKNTEAF
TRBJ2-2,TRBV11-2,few,ASSSVRGTGELF
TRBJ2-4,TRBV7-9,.,ASKRDGSGVIQY
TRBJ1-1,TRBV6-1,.,ASSVFLTGNTEAF
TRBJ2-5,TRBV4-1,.,ASSQVGAGTQETQY
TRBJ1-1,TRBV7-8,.,ASSIQAGPLNTEAF
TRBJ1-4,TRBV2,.,ASTLGTVQYEKLF
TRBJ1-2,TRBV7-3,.,ASSLDYRGLYGYT
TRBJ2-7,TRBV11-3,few,ASSLEGFTGEQY
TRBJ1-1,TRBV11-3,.,ASSPRQGVSVTEAF
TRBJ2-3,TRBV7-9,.,ASRWTGFGADTQY
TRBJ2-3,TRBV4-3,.,ASSQLAGGQDTQY
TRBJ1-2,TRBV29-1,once,SAGSRGQSSYT
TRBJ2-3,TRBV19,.,ASSMLGLAGGTDTQY
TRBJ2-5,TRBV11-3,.,ASSPQAGGPETQY
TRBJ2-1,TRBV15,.,ATSRAGFYNEQF
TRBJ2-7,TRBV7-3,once,ASSLGPIADSYEQY
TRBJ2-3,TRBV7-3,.,ASSSGLDADTQY
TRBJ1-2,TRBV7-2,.,ASSLRSTHGYT
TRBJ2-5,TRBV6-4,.,AIRRAVQETQY
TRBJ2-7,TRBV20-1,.,SANDREQY
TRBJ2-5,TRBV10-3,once,AISDARGAQETQY
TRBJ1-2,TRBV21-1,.,ASSKALFGTGDTTLDGYT
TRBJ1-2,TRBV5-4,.,ASSPSGVGNYGYT
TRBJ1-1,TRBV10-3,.,AISKDLGISMNTEAF
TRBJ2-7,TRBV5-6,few,ASSLDRNEQY
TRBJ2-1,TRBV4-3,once,ASSQEWGRTIPETYNEQF
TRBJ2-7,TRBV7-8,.,ASSAYTSGETYEQY
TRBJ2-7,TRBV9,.,ASSVGSGNAYYEQY
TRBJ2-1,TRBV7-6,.,ASSLVYSGHNEQF
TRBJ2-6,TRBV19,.,ASCTGPGANVLT
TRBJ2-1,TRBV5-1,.,ASSLGSGVNEQF
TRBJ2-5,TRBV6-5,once,ASSYSYGAETQY
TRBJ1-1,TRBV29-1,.,SVAGQVVGAF
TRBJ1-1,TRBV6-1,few,ASTLNTEAF
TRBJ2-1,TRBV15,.,ATSRYPRQGDNEQF